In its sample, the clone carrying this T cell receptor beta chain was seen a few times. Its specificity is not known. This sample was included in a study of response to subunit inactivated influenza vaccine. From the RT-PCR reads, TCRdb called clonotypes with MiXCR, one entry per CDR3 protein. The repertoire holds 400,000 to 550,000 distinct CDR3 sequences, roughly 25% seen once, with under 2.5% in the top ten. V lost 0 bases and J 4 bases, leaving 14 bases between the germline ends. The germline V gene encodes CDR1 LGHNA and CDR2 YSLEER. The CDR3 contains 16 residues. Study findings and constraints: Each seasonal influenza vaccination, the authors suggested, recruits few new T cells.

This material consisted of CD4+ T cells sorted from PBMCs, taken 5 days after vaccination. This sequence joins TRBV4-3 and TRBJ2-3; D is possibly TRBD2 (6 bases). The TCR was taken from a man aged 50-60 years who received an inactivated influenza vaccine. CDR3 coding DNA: TGCGCCAGCAGCCAAGAATTGGGAGGAGGCGCAGATACGCAGTATTTT. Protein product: CASSQELGGGADTQYF.